Listed here are 13 T cell receptor beta chains from one sample, sequenced in a study of T cell responses to AZD1222 COVID-19 vaccine. Method: immunoSEQ multiplex PCR; TCRdb's copy keeps in-frame clones and lacks some. The sample records 150,000 or so clones, around 90% being singletons. This sample comprised peripheral blood, obtained on day 0 of AZD1222 vaccination. The source is an adult in good health.

The chain employs TRBV27 and TRBJ2-7; 7 bases agree with TRBD2. The germline V gene encodes CDR1 MNHEY and CDR2 SMNVEV (reference sequence). V lost 3 bases, J lost 2 bases, and 10 bases stayed unmatched. The CDR3 sequence is 16 residues long. This CDR3 is CASSFSSGDFTYEQYF. The CDR3 region has the DNA TGTGCCAGCAGTTTTTCTAGCGGAGATTTTACCTACGAGCAGTACTTC.

The chain links TRBV5-1 to TRBJ1-4; D is possibly TRBD1 (6 bases). Trimming cost V 1 base and J 7 bases, with 11 bases left between them. This CDR3 has 14 amino acids. From germline, CDR1 is SGHRS and CDR2 YFSETQ. The CDR3, as DNA: TGCGCCAGCAGCTTGAACAGGGAGGGTGAAAAACTGTTTTTT. Protein: CASSLNREGEKLFF.

The rearrangement links TRBV9 to TRBJ1-4; D unclear. The CDR3 extends over 15 amino acids. Germline-derived CDR1 and CDR2 are SGDLS and YYNGEE. V lost 1 base and J lost 3, with 10 bases in between. The CDR3 loop is CASSVFHGANEKLFF. Here the CDR3 DNA reads TGTGCCAGCAGCGTATTCCATGGAGCTAATGAAAAACTGTTTTTT.

The chain combines TRBV2 with TRBJ1-1; TRBD1 matches at 8 bases. Unmatched junction bases numbered 7, after V lost 2 bases and J lost 5 bases. The CDR3 is 15 residues long. The germline gives CDR1 SNHLY, CDR2 FYNNEI. This chain's CDR3 is CASSESRGRQTEAFF. The CDR3 nucleotides are TGTGCCAGCAGTGAAAGCAGGGGGCGTCAGACTGAAGCTTTCTTT.

The V gene is TRBV7-8, the J gene TRBJ2-7; TRBD2 matches at 7 bases. The CDR3 contains 17 residues. The ends lost 2 bases at V and 5 bases at J; junction bases unmatched: 15. Germline V lookup: CDR1 SGHVS, CDR2 FQNEAQ. CDR3 bases: TGTGCCAGCAGCTTAAGGGCACGGGAGGCCCGGTCCGACGAGCAGTACTTC. This translates into CASSLRAREARSDEQYF.

The chain employs TRBV24-1 and TRBJ2-3; TRBD1 might be the D (5 bases). CDR3 length equals 16 residues. CDR1 and CDR2 from the germline V gene are KGHDR and SFDVKD. Deletions cut 4 bases from V and 1 base from J, with 14 bases between. The CDR3 loop is CATSDPGLPGTDTQYF. Here the CDR3 DNA reads TGTGCCACCAGTGACCCAGGGTTACCCGGCACAGATACGCAGTATTTT.

The chain employs TRBV5-5 and TRBJ1-2, with D unclear. Germline V gene sequence: CDR1 SGHKS, CDR2 YYEKEE (reference sequence). V lost 0 bases to trimming and J lost 2 bases, with 5 bases between them. This CDR3 has 13 amino acids. CDR3 loop: CASSLDTNYGYTF. The DNA for the CDR3 is TGTGCCAGCAGCTTGGACACAAACTATGGCTACACCTTC.

This clone was counted between two and nine times. This rearrangement joins TRBV5-1 to TRBJ2-7, with a weak D call TRBD2 (5 bases). The CDR3 contains 13 residues. The V end lost 4 bases, the J end lost 4 bases, and 12 bases lay between the germline ends. Germline V gives CDR1 SGHRS, CDR2 YFSETQ. Written as DNA, the CDR3 is TGCGCCAGCAGCATAGGACTCCTATACGAGCAGTACTTC. It is translated as CASSIGLLYEQYF.

The V gene is TRBV7-9, the J gene TRBJ2-7; D possibly corresponds to TRBD1 (5 bases). Trimming stripped 5 bases from V and 6 bases from J, with 14 bases between. Germline CDR1 is SEHNR and CDR2 is FQNEAQ (reference sequence). The CDR3 extends over 13 amino acids. The CDR3 DNA follows: TGTGCCAGCAGCGCTAGTTCGACAGCCGAGCAGTACTTC. This encodes CASSASSTAEQYF.

V gene TRBV15 combines with J gene TRBJ1-6; 9 nucleotides line up with TRBD1. After removal of 4 bases from V and 9 bases from J, the junction contained 7 bases not matched to a gene. Per the germline V gene, CDR1 is LNHNV and CDR2 is YYDKDF (reference sequence). The CDR3 has 15 residues. The chain's CDR3 is CATSMTGTGTSPLHF. The DNA of the CDR3 is TGTGCCACCAGCATGACCGGGACAGGGACTTCACCCCTCCACTTT.

The chain couples TRBV28 to TRBJ1-5, with a possible D match to TRBD1 (5 bases). The CDR3 has 14 residues. Trimming cost V 11 bases and J 4 bases, with 18 bases left between them. Germline V gene sequence: CDR1 MDHEN, CDR2 SYDVKM. CDR3 region: CAVKAGGVNQPQHF. DNA for the CDR3: TGTGCCGTTAAAGCGGGGGGGGTAAATCAGCCCCAGCATTTT. The full variable domain, with the rest looked up from reference TRBV28 and TRBJ1-5, is DVKVTQSSRYLVKRTGEKVFLECVQDMDHENMFWYRQDPGLGLRLIYFSYDVKMKEKGDIPEGYSVSREKKERFSLILESASTNQTSMYLCAVKAGGVNQPQHFGDGTRLSIL.

The rearrangement links TRBV21-1 to TRBJ1-2. TRBV21-1 is a documented pseudogene. The CDR3 extends over 15 amino acids. The chain's CDR3 is CASSKPYRKAYGYTF. DNA for the CDR3: TGTGCCAGCAGCAAACCCTACCGAAAGGCCTATGGCTACACCTTC.

The CDR3 coding sequence is TGTGCCAGCAGCGTAGGCCCCAGTCTCTCCTACGAGCAGTACTTC. It specifies CASSVGPSLSYEQYF. The V gene is TRBV9, the J gene TRBJ2-7; no reliable D call. The CDR3 loop spans 15 amino acids. Looked up from germline, CDR1 is SGDLS and CDR2 is YYNGEE. V was pared by 0 bases and J by 0 bases, with 10 bases between.